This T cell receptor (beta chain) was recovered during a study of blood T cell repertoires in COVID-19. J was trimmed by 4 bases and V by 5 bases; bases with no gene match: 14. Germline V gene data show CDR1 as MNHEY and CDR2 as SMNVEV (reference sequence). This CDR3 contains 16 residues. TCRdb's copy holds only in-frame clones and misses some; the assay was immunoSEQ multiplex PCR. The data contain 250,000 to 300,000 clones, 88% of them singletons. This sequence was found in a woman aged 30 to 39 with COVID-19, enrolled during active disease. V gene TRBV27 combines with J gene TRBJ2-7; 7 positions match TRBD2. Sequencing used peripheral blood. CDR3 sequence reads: CASSPVRPGLGYEQYF. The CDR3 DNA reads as TGTGCCAGCAGTCCGGTCAGACCCGGACTAGGATACGAGCAGTACTTC.